The source of this T cell receptor beta chain is a study of cytomegalovirus exposure and HLA in healthy donors. Study details: Inside one of the first data releases sat around 85 million unique TCRs taken from HLA-typed donors.

In the case of this clone: Its antigen is currently unknown.

Whole-study findings and limits: In vitro confirmation showed three CMV-associated chains to be CMV antigen specific.

CDR3 length equals 15 residues. Germline values: CDR1 KGHSH, CDR2 LQKENI. V lost 3 bases and J lost 1, with 10 bases in between. The PCR used 60 Vbeta and 13 Jbeta primers. Original data processing: Unique TCR beta chains numbered about 79 million in a later analysis, with roughly 9.9 million shared. Clones were sequenced by immunoSEQ multiplex PCR, and TCRdb holds only the in-frame ones, with some missing. For V, J and clone size, that table is used; D and trimming come from the DNA. The table has around 120,000 clones, around 80% seen once. Everyone who donated was a healthy bone marrow donor. This sequence joins TRBV18 and TRBJ2-1; TRBD2 is a possible D gene (6 bases). The clonotype originates from a woman aged 40 to 50 in good health and CMV-seronegative. The sample taken for sequencing was PBMCs. The chain's CDR3 is CASSPGGESYNEQFF. The DNA of the CDR3 is TGTGCCAGCTCACCCGGCGGGGAGTCCTACAATGAGCAGTTCTTC.